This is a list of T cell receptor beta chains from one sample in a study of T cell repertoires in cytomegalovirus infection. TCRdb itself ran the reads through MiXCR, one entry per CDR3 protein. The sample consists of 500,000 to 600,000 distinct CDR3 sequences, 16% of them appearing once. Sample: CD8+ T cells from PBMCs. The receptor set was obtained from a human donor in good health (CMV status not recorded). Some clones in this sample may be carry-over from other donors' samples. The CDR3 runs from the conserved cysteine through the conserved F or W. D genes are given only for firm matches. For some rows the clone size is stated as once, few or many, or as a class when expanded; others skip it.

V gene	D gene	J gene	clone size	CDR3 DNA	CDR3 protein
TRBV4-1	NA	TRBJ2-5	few	TGCGCCAGCAGCCAAGAATCAGGTTTGCAAGAGACCCAGTACTTC	CASSQESGLQETQYF
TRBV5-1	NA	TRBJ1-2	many	TGCGCCAGCAGCTTGGATGACGGTAACGGGTGGCGCCGAGCCTTC	CASSLDDGNGWRRAF
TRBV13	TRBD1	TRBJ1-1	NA	TGTGCCAGCAGCTTACGGCAGGGGGAGGGTAGGAACACTGAAGCTTTCTTT	CASSLRQGEGRNTEAFF
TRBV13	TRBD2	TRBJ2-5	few	TGTGCCAGCAGCTTAGATTGGACTAGCGAAGAGGGAGAGACCCAGTACTTC	CASSLDWTSEEGETQYF
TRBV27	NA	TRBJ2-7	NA	TGTGCCAGCAGTTTATCGGCGACCGGGACAACCTACGAGCAGTACTTC	CASSLSATGTTYEQYF
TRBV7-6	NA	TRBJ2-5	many	TGTGCCAGCAGCTCGTCCCTCCAAGAGACCCAGTACTTC	CASSSSLQETQYF
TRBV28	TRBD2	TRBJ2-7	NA	TGTGCCAGCAGCATTGGGTCTAGCGGGAGCTTCTACGAGACGTACTTC	CASSIGSSGSFYETYF
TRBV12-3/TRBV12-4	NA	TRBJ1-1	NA	TGTGCCAGCAGTTTGATTTCCGGGGCCGAAGCTTTCTTT	CASSLISGAEAFF
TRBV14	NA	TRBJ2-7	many	TGTGCCAGCAGCCAAGAACCTCCCGAGCAGTACTTC	CASSQEPPEQYF
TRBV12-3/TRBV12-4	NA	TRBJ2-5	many	TGTGCCAGCAGTTTAAGGAGGCAAGAGACCCAGTACTTC	CASSLRRQETQYF
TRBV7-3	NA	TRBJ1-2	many	TGTGCCAGCAGCCTTCGTAGTATGGGGGAGGGCTACACCTTC	CASSLRSMGEGYTF
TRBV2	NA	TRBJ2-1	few	TGTGCCAGCAGGAAAACCCTCAATGAGCAGTTCTTC	CASRKTLNEQFF
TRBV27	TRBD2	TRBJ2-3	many	TGTGCCAGCAGTTTACTTCGTAGCGGGGGCACAGATACGCAGTATTTT	CASSLLRSGGTDTQYF
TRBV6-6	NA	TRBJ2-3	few	TGTGCCAGCACCTCTGACCATATAGGGGTCACAGATACGCAGTATTTT	CASTSDHIGVTDTQYF
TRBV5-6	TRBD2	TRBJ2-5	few	TGTGCCAGCAGCCCGTGGCTAGCGGGCGTGCAAGAGACCCAGTACTTC	CASSPWLAGVQETQYF
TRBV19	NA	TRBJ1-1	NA	TGTGCCTGCAGGGTACGACGGCAAGCATCGAACACTGAAGCTTTCTTT	CACRVRRQASNTEAFF
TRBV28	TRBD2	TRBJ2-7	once	TGTGCCAGCAGTTTCAGCGGGAGAATAGGTGAGCAGTACTTC	CASSFSGRIGEQYF
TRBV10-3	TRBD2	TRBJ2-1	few	TGTGCCATCAGCCCTCCTAGCGGGGGATCCTACAATGAGCAGTTCTTC	CAISPPSGGSYNEQFF
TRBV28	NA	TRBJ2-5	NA	TGTGCCAGCAGTTTATCTCGTAGGCATCTCCTGCAAGAGACCCAGTACTTC	CASSLSRRHLLQETQYF
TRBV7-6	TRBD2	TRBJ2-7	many	TGTGCCAGCAGCCAACCCCCGGGAGGGTCGTCTTACGAGCAGTACTTC	CASSQPPGGSSYEQYF
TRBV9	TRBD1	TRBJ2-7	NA	TGTGCCAGCAGCCTAGGGGACAGGGGAGGAGGGGAGCAGTACTTC	CASSLGDRGGGEQYF
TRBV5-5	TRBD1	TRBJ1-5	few	TGTGCCAGCAGCGGAAGGACAGGGCGCAATCAGCCCCAGCATTTT	CASSGRTGRNQPQHF
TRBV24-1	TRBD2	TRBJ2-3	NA	TGTGCCACCAGTGATTGGACTAGCGGCACAGATACGCAGTATTTT	CATSDWTSGTDTQYF
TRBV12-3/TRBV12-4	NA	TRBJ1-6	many	TGTGCCAGCGGTTCAACTGGCAGGGAAGGCAATTCACCCCTCCACTTT	CASGSTGREGNSPLHF
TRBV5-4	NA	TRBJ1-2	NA	TGTGCCAGCAGCTTGGGGGTGCAGGGATCAATCGGCTATGGCTACACCTTC	CASSLGVQGSIGYGYTF
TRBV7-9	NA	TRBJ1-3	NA	TGTGCCAGCAGCCCTACTGGGCAGCTCCTCTCTGGAAACACCATATATTTT	CASSPTGQLLSGNTIYF
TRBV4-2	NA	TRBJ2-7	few	TGTGCCAGCAGCCAAGGCATTACGTACGAGCAGTACTTC	CASSQGITYEQYF